The TCR beta chain under discussion was sequenced for a study of response to subunit inactivated influenza vaccine. Study outcomes and limitations: A suggestion made by the authors is that each seasonal influenza vaccination recruits few new T cells.

CDR3 size: 11 residues. Trimming stripped 2 bases from V and 8 bases from J, with 7 bases between. Germline CDR1 and CDR2: GTSNPN and SVGIG (reference sequence). Via MiXCR, TCRdb re-called the RT-PCR reads, giving one row per CDR3 protein. Of more than 200,000 distinct CDR3 sequences in the sample, 10% to 15% were seen once. Remarks on this clonotype: Its specificity is not known.

Source: non-naive T cells sorted from PBMCs, taken less than 15 days before vaccination. The clonotype originates from a man aged 50 to 59 who received an inactivated influenza vaccine. J is TRBJ2-1 and V is TRBV30, with D perhaps given as TRBD1 or TRBD2 (6 bases each). The CDR3 sequence is CAWSRGHEQFF. CDR3 DNA: TGTGCCTGGAGTCGGGGGCATGAGCAGTTCTTC.